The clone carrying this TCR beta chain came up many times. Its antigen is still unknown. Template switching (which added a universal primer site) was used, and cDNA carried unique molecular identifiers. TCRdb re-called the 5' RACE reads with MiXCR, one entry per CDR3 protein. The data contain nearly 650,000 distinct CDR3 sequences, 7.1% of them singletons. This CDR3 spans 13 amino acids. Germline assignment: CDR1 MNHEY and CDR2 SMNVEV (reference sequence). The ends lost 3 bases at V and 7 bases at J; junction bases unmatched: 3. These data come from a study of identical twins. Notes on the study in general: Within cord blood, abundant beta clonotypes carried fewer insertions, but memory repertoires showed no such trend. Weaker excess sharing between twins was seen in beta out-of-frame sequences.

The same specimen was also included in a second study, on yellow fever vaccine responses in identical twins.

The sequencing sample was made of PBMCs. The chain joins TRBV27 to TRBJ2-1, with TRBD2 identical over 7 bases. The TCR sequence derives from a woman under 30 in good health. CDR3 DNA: TGTGCCAGCAGTTTTCTTAGCGGGAATGAGCAGTTCTTC. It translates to CASSFLSGNEQFF.